This T cell receptor (beta chain) was captured in a study of identical twins. A universal primer binding site was introduced by template switching. The final cDNA contained unique molecular identifiers. TCRdb redid the calling of the 5' RACE reads with MiXCR, one entry per CDR3 protein. The data contain approximately 1.8 million distinct CDR3 sequences, about 32% of them singletons. Trimming took 0 bases from V and 4 from J, leaving 12 bases between them. Germline CDR1 LGHDT, CDR2 YNNKEL (reference sequence). This CDR3 spans 15 amino acids. Source material: cord blood. The chain links TRBV3-1 to TRBJ1-2; weak D call: TRBD1 (5 bases). This TCR came from a newborn girl in good health. CDR3 nucleotides: TGTGCCAGCAGCCAAGATGGGGCAGCGACCTATGGCTACACCTTC. Translation: CASSQDGAATYGYTF.